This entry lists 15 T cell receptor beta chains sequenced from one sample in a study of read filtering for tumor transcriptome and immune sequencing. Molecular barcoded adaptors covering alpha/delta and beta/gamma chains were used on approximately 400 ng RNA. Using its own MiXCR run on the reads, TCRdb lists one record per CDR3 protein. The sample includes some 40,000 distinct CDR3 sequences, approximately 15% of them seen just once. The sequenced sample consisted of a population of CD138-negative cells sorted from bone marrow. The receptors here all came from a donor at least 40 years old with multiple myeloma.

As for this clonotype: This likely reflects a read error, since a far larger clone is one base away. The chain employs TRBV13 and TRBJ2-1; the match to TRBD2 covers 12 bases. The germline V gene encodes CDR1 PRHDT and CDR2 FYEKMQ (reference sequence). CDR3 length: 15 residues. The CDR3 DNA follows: TGTGCCAGCAGCCCCCTAGCGGGGGGGCCCAGTGAGCAGCTCTTC. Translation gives CASSPLAGGPSEQLF.

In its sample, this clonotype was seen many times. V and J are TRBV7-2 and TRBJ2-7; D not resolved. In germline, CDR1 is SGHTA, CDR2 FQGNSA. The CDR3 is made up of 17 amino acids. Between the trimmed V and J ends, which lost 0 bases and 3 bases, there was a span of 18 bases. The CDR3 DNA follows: TGTGCCAGCAGCTTAGCCCTTTCCCAAGCCTATTTCTACGAGCAGTACTTC. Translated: CASSLALSQAYFYEQYF.

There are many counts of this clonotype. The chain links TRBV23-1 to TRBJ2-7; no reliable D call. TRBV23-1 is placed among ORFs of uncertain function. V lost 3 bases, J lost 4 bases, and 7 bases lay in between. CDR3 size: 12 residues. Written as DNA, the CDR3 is TGCGCCAGCAGTCACCTCCATTACGAGCAGTACTTC. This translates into CASSHLHYEQYF.

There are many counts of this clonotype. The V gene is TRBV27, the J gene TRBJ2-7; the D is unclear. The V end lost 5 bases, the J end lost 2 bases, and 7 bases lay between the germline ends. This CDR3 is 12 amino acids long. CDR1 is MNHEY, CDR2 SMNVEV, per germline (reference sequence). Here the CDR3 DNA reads TGTGCCAGCAGTCCATCACCCTACGAGCAGTACTTC. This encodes CASSPSPYEQYF.

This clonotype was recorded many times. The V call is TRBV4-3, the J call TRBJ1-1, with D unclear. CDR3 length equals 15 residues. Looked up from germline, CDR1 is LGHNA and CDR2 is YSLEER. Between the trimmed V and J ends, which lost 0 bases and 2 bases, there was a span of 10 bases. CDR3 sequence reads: CASSQDRNTNTEAFF. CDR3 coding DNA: TGCGCCAGCAGCCAAGATCGCAATACAAACACTGAAGCTTTCTTT.

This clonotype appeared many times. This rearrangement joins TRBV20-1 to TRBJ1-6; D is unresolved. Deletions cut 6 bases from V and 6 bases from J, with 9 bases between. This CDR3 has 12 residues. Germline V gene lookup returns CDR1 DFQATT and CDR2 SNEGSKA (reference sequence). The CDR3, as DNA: TGCAGTGCCCGGCGGCCTAATTCACCCCTCCACTTT. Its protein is CSARRPNSPLHF.

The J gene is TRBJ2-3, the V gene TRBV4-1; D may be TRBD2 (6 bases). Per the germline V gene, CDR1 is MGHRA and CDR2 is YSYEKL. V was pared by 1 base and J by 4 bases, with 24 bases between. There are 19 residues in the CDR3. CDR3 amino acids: CASSQGQGWWQREADTQYF. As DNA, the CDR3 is TGCGCCAGCAGCCAAGGACAAGGATGGTGGCAGAGGGAGGCAGATACGCAGTATTTT.

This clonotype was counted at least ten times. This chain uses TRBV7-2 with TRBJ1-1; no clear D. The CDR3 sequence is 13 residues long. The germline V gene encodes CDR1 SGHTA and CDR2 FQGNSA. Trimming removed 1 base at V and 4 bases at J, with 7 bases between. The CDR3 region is CASSLGGGTEAFF. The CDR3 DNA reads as TGTGCCAGCAGCTTAGGGGGAGGCACTGAAGCTTTCTTT.

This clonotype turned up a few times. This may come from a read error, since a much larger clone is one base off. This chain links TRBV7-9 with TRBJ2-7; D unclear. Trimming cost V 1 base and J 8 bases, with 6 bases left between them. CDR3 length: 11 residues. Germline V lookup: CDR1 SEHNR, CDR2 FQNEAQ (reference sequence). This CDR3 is CASSLGSQQYF. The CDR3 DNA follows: TGTGCCAGCAGCTTAGGAAGTCAGCAGTACTTC.

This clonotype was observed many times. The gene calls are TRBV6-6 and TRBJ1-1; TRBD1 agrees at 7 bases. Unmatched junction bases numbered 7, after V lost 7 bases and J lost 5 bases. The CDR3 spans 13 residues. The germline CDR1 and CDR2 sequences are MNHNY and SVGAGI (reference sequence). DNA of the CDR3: TGTGCCAGCACCACGGAGACAGGGACTGAAGCTTTCTTT. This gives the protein CASTTETGTEAFF.

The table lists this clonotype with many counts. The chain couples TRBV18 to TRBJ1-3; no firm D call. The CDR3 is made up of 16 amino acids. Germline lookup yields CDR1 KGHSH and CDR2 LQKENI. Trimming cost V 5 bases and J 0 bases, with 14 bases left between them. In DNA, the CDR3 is TGTGCCAGCTCATCTACAACGGACGGCTCTGGAAACACCATATATTTT. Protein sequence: CASSSTTDGSGNTIYF.

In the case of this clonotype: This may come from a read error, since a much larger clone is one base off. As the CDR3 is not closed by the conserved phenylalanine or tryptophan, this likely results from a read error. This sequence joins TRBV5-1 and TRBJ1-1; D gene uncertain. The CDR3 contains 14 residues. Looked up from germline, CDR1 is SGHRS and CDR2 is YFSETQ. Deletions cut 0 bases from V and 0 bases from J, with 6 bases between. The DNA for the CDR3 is TGCGCCAGCAGCTTGGTGGTACTGAACACTGAAGCTTTCTCT. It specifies CASSLVVLNTEAFS.

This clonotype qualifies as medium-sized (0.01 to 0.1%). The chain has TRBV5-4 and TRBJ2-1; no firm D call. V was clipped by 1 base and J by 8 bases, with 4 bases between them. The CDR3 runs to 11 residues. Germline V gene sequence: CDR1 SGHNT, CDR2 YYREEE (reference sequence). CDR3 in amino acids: CASSLLDEQFF. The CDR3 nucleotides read TGTGCCAGCAGCTTGTTGGATGAGCAGTTCTTC.

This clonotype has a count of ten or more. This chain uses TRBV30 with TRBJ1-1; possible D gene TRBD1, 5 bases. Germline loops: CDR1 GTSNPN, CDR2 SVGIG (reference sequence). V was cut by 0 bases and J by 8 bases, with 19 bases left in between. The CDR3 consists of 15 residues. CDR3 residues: CAWSVYGTYTREAFF. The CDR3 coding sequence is TGTGCCTGGAGTGTATACGGGACCTATACGAGGGAAGCTTTCTTT. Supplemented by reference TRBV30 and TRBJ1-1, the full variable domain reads SQTIHQWPATLVQPVGSPLSLECTVEGTSNPNLYWYRQAAGRGLQLLFYSVGIGQISSEVPQNLSASRPQDRQFILSSKKLLLSDSGFYLCAWSVYGTYTREAFFGQGTRLTVV.

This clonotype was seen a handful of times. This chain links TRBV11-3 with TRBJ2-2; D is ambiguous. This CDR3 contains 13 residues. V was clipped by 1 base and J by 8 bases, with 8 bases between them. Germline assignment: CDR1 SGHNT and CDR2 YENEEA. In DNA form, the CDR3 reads TGTGCCAGCAGCTTAGTAAGATCTGGGGAGCTGTTTTTT. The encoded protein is CASSLVRSGELFF.